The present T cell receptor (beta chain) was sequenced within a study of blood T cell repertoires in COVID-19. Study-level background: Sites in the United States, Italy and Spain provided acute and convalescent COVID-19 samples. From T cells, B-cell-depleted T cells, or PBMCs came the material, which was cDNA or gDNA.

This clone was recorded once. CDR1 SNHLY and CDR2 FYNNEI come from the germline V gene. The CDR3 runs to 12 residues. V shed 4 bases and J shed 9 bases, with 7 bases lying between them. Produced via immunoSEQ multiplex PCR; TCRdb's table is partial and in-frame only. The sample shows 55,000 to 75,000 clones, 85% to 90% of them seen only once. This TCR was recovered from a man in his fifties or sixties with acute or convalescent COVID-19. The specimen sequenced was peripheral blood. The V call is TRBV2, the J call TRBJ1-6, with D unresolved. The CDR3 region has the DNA TGTGCCAGCAGTGTATCTCCTTCACCCCTCCACTTT. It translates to CASSVSPSPLHF.